Below, one TCR beta chain is given with its context. This CDR3 is built from 12 residues. The V end was cut by 0 bases, the J end by 5 bases, with 5 bases between. The germline CDR1 and CDR2 sequences are MNHEY and SMNVEV (reference sequence). TCRdb redid the calling of the 5' RACE reads with MiXCR, one entry per CDR3 protein. The sample records over 35,000 distinct CDR3 sequences, about a tenth being singletons. The data stem from a study of T-cell memory formation after mild COVID-19. This chain joins TRBV27 and TRBJ2-7; no firm D call. This TCR came from an adult woman who had mild COVID-19 (a few samples of this study predate the infection). Cell type and time point are not known. Sequenced material: PBMCs or a T cell subset sorted from them (not recorded which). In DNA, the CDR3 is TGTGCCAGCAGTTTATCAGGGCACGAGCAGTACTTC. Translated: CASSLSGHEQYF.